This T cell receptor beta chain was captured in a study of blood T cell repertoires in COVID-19. Germline CDR1 is GTSNPN and CDR2 is SVGIG (reference sequence). V shed 0 bases, J shed 6 bases, and the junction held 12 bases outside the gene matches. This CDR3 comprises 17 residues. Original data processing: Estimated nucleated cell counts came from reference gene primer amplification. Profiling relied on immunoSEQ multiplex PCR, and the TCRdb table lists in-frame clones only, not all of them. From that table come the V and J calls and clone size; the DNA was used to work out D and trimming. The sample carries around 270,000 clones, 88% recorded once.

The chain links TRBV30 to TRBJ1-5, with 9 bases that match TRBD1. The receptor was isolated from a man between 60 and 75 years old who had recovered from COVID-19. Sequencing used peripheral blood. The CDR3 here is CAWSVRTGGGLIQPQHF. The DNA of the CDR3 is TGTGCCTGGAGTGTACGAACAGGGGGCGGACTAATTCAGCCCCAGCATTTT.